The rows below give T cell receptor beta chains drawn from one sample of a study of T cell responses to AZD1222 COVID-19 vaccine. Method: immunoSEQ multiplex PCR; TCRdb's copy keeps in-frame clones and lacks some. In the table there are about 130,000 clones, approximately 91% of which are singletons. The source material was peripheral blood, sampled 28 days after the second AZD1222 dose. These TCRs come from an adult who received the AZD1222 COVID-19 vaccine. Both conserved end residues are part of each CDR3. The D gene is left open where the match is weak. Part of the rows lack a size; the others show once, few, many or a class for expanded clones.

j_call clone_size v_call d_call cdr3_nt cdr3_aa
TRBJ1-2 - TRBV3-1/TRBV3-2 - TGTGCCAGCAGCCAACAGGGGCTTAAGTACACCTTC CASSQQGLKYTF
TRBJ2-1 - TRBV5-1 - TGCGCCAGCAGCTCGCGCTCTAGTTTCGGTGAGCAGTTCTTC CASSSRSSFGEQFF
TRBJ2-2 - TRBV5-8 - TGTGCCAGCAGCTTGGGAGTGTCGGGCAGACGATTCAAGAACACCGGGGAGCTGTTTTTT CASSLGVSGRRFKNTGELFF
TRBJ1-6 - TRBV5-6 TRBD1 TGTGCCAGCAGCTGGGACAGGGGAAATTCACCCCTCCACTTT CASSWDRGNSPLHF
TRBJ1-1 - TRBV6-1 TRBD1 TGTGCCAGCAGTGAGTCCGTCTACACGGTACAGGGGTTTCACACTGAAGCTTTCTTT CASSESVYTVQGFHTEAFF
TRBJ2-7 - TRBV11-2 TRBD2 TGTGCCAGCAGTCTCACCTCCGGGACTAGCGGGGCCCACTCCTACGAGCAGTACTTC CASSLTSGTSGAHSYEQYF
TRBJ1-3 - TRBV27 TRBD1 TGTGCCAGCAGTTCCCGACAGGGGATGGTTGGAAACACCATATATTTT CASSSRQGMVGNTIYF
TRBJ2-3 - TRBV5-4 TRBD2 TGTGCCAGCAGCTCGGTAGCGGGAGGCCCCACAGATACGCAGTATTTT CASSSVAGGPTDTQYF
TRBJ2-1 - TRBV21-1 - TGTGCCAGCAGCTTCAAAAGCATCCGGACTAGCAGCCCCTACAATGAGCAGTTCTTC CASSFKSIRTSSPYNEQFF
TRBJ2-1 - TRBV3-1/TRBV3-2 TRBD2 TGTGCCAGCAGCCAAGAAGGACTAGCGGAATACAATGAGCAGTTCTTC CASSQEGLAEYNEQFF
TRBJ1-6 - TRBV28 - TGTGCCAGCAGCACTAAGAGGACCCTAAATTCACCCCTCCACTTT CASSTKRTLNSPLHF
TRBJ2-3 - TRBV29-1 - TGCAGCGTTGACGGTCACACAGATACGCAGTATTTT CSVDGHTDTQYF
TRBJ1-2 - TRBV6-5 - TGTGCCAGCAGGGACATCGACACATTCTATGGCTACACCTTC CASRDIDTFYGYTF
TRBJ2-7 - TRBV28 - TGTGCCAGCAGTTTAGGGCCAGGGGCCGAGCAGTACTTC CASSLGPGAEQYF
TRBJ2-3 once TRBV19 - TGTGCCAGTAGCCTCGACCCGGGGTGGGATACGCAGTATTTT CASSLDPGWDTQYF
TRBJ2-1 - TRBV29-1 TRBD2 TGCAGCGTTGAACTCCTAGCGGGAAGGCCTCGGGAGAATGAGCAGTTCTTC CSVELLAGRPRENEQFF